This entry lists 21 T cell receptor beta chains sequenced from one sample in a study of blood T cell repertoires in COVID-19. Measured with immunoSEQ multiplex PCR; TCRdb has only the in-frame clones, and not every one. The sample has 100,000 to 120,000 clones, 70% to 90% seen once. Material: peripheral blood. These receptors all come from a human donor in a cohort sampled during active COVID-19.

This clone was found once. The J gene is TRBJ2-2, the V gene TRBV9, with 8 bases aligning to TRBD2. Losses at the gene ends were 4 bases for V and 2 bases for J; bases not matched to a gene: 4. The CDR3 is made up of 15 amino acids. The germline CDR1 and CDR2 sequences are SGDLS and YYNGEE. The CDR3 region has the DNA TGTGCCAGCAGCCCCCGGGAGGGAAACACCGGGGAGCTGTTTTTT. Protein product: CASSPREGNTGELFF.

The chain couples TRBV28 to TRBJ1-1; a weak D match, TRBD1 (6 bases). Trimming stripped 6 bases from V and 0 bases from J, with 14 bases between. This CDR3 region has 15 residues. Looked up from germline, CDR1 is MDHEN and CDR2 is SYDVKM. The CDR3 protein is CASRVGGGLNTEAFF. The CDR3 nucleotides are TGTGCCAGCAGAGTAGGGGGGGGCCTGAACACTGAAGCTTTCTTT.

Here the CDR3 reads CIVSGSRTDTQYF. The DNA of the CDR3 is TGCATCGTAAGCGGGAGTCGAACAGATACGCAGTATTTT. The rearrangement joins TRBV29-1 to TRBJ2-3; 8 positions agree with TRBD2. Germline CDR1 is SQVTM and CDR2 is ANQGSEA. The CDR3 contains 13 residues.

This clone appeared once. The V and J genes are TRBV5-4 and TRBJ1-2; no clear D gene. Trimming shortened V by 7 bases and J by 7 bases, and 20 bases separated the two germline ends. This CDR3 is built from 14 residues. Germline CDR1 is SGHNT and CDR2 is YYREEE (reference sequence). CDR3 bases: TGTGCCAGCTTCACCCCGAGGGCAGGAGGTGGCTACACCTTC. This encodes CASFTPRAGGGYTF.

This sequence joins TRBV11-2 and TRBJ2-7; no clear D. This CDR3 comprises 11 residues. The V gene lost 5 bases and the J gene lost 4 bases, with 6 bases spanning the gap. CDR1 SGHAT and CDR2 FQNNGV come from the germline V gene. This chain's CDR3 is CASSPLYEQYF. CDR3 coding DNA: TGTGCCAGCAGCCCCTTGTACGAGCAGTACTTC.

The chain combines TRBV4-2 with TRBJ2-1, with a tentative D call TRBD2 (5 bases). V shed 4 bases and J shed 15 bases, with 16 bases lying between them. The CDR3 sequence is 12 residues long. Germline assignment: CDR1 LGHNA and CDR2 YNFKEQ. The CDR3, as DNA: TGTGCCAGCAGCCCAGAGGGCTCTCTCCCGTTCTTC. Protein: CASSPEGSLPFF.

V is TRBV5-1 and J is TRBJ1-1; 9 bases line up with TRBD1. CDR1 and CDR2 (germline): SGHRS, YFSETQ. With 0 bases clipped from V and 5 bases from J, the junction kept 8 bases outside the gene matches. The CDR3 is 16 residues long. The CDR3 nucleotides are TGCGCCAGCAGCTTGGGGGGTAACAGGGGGCGAACTGAAGCTTTCTTT. The encoded protein is CASSLGGNRGRTEAFF.

The genes are TRBV7-2 and TRBJ2-1, with D perhaps TRBD1 (6 bases). The length of the CDR3 is 15 residues. V dropped 3 bases and J dropped 8 bases, with 17 bases sitting between them. Per germline, CDR1 SGHTA and CDR2 FQGNSA. CDR3 loop: CASSFGLYRVDEQFF. CDR3 nucleotides: TGTGCCAGCAGCTTCGGCCTTTACAGGGTGGATGAGCAGTTCTTC. The full variable domain, in which reference TRBV7-2 and TRBJ2-1 provide the parts outside the CDR3, is GAGVSQSPSNKVTEKGKDVELRCDPISGHTALYWYRQSLGQGLEFLIYFQGNSAPDKSGLPSDRFSAERTGGSVSTLTIQRTQQEDSAVYLCASSFGLYRVDEQFFGPGTRLTVL.

This clone has a single count. The genes are TRBV16 and TRBJ1-1; 7 bases line up with TRBD1. The CDR3 contains 14 residues. CDR1 is KGHSY, CDR2 FQNENV, per germline. With V trimmed by 6 bases and J by 0 bases, 4 bases remained unmatched. The CDR3 loop is CASRQGKMNTEAFF. CDR3 nucleotide sequence: TGTGCCAGCAGACAGGGGAAAATGAACACTGAAGCTTTCTTT.

The V call is TRBV6-6, the J call TRBJ1-2; possible D gene TRBD1, 5 bases. V dropped 4 bases and J dropped 8 bases, with 11 bases sitting between them. Germline V lookup: CDR1 MNHNY, CDR2 SVGAGI (reference sequence). The CDR3 extends over 12 amino acids. The CDR3 sequence is CASSSLRGGYTF. The CDR3 nucleotides read TGTGCCAGCAGTTCCCTAAGGGGCGGCTACACCTTC.

The chain has TRBV5-8 and TRBJ2-2, with 8 bases identical to TRBD2. Germline lookup yields CDR1 SGHTS and CDR2 YDEGEE. This CDR3 has 16 residues. Trimming took 0 bases from V and 6 from J; bases not matched to a gene: 7. CDR3 DNA sequence: TGTGCCAGCAGCTTGGGAAGCGGGAGTGGTCCCGGGGAGCTGTTTTTT. Translating gives CASSLGSGSGPGELFF.

The chain joins TRBV3-1 (or the pseudogene TRBV3-2) to TRBJ2-1; tentatively, D is TRBD2 (5 bases). Germline lookup yields CDR1 LGHDT and CDR2 YNNKEL (reference sequence). This CDR3 comprises 13 residues. The ends were cut back, 0 bases at V and 7 bases at J, with 7 bases in the middle. The CDR3 protein is CASSQDRGNEQFF. For the CDR3, the DNA is TGTGCCAGCAGCCAAGATCGCGGGAATGAGCAGTTCTTC.

This clone was seen more than once but under ten times. CDR3 sequence reads: CATSGSSYNSPLHF. The CDR3, as DNA: TGTGCCACCAGTGGGAGCTCCTATAATTCACCCCTCCACTTT. The chain combines TRBV15 with TRBJ1-6, with D unclear. Trimming cost V 6 bases and J 0 bases, with 6 bases left between them. Germline V CDR1 and CDR2: LNHNV, YYDKDF (reference sequence). This CDR3 is built from 14 residues.

This clone was observed a single time. The rearrangement links TRBV5-6 to TRBJ1-3; 8 nucleotides align to TRBD1. Germline V gene data show CDR1 as SGHDT and CDR2 as YYEEEE. Trimming at V came to 2 bases and at J to 3 bases, leaving 7 bases not matched to a gene. The CDR3 covers 16 residues. The CDR3 protein is CASSFSAGGFGNTIYF. The CDR3 DNA follows: TGTGCCAGCAGCTTCTCAGCAGGGGGCTTTGGAAACACCATATATTTT.

The V gene is TRBV28, the J gene TRBJ1-1; D perhaps matches TRBD1 (5 bases). Trimming took off 3 bases at V and 3 bases at J, with 11 bases between the two ends. Germline loops: CDR1 MDHEN, CDR2 SYDVKM. The CDR3 is 14 amino acids. The CDR3 bases are TGTGCCAGCAGTTTCCAGGGCAGGTACACTGAAGCTTTCTTT. Translated: CASSFQGRYTEAFF.

The chain is built from TRBV11-2 and TRBJ2-5, with TRBD1 matching over 11 bases. Germline values: CDR1 SGHAT, CDR2 FQNNGV. The CDR3 extends over 18 amino acids. The V and J ends lost 2 bases and 5 bases, in that order; junction bases with no gene match: 13. Here the CDR3 DNA reads TGTGCCAGCAGCTTAAGGGGAACCGGGACAGGGGGTAGGGAGACCCAGTACTTC. Encoded protein: CASSLRGTGTGGRETQYF.

This chain joins TRBV29-1 and TRBJ1-1; D is ambiguous. From germline, CDR1 is SQVTM and CDR2 ANQGSEA. V lost 4 bases and J 5 bases, leaving 14 bases between the germline ends. CDR3 length: 13 residues. Here the CDR3 reads CSVVYYIGTEAFF. As DNA, the CDR3 is TGCAGCGTTGTTTACTACATCGGGACTGAAGCTTTCTTT.

The chain is built from TRBV5-4 and TRBJ2-5; the D is unclear. Germline V gene lookup returns CDR1 SGHNT and CDR2 YYREEE (reference sequence). Trimming took off 0 bases at V and 4 bases at J, with 4 bases between the two ends. The CDR3 consists of 12 residues. DNA of the CDR3: TGTGCCAGCAGCTTGGACGGAGAGACCCAGTACTTC. Translating gives CASSLDGETQYF.

This chain's CDR3 is CASSLLDLSSYNEQFF. DNA for the CDR3: TGTGCCAGCAGCCTCTTGGACTTGAGCTCCTACAATGAGCAGTTCTTC. V gene TRBV3-1 (or the pseudogene TRBV3-2) combines with J gene TRBJ2-1; the D gene is possibly TRBD2 (5 bases). CDR1 and CDR2 (germline): LGHDT, YNNKEL (reference sequence). V lost 4 bases to trimming and J lost 0 bases, with 13 bases between them. The CDR3 is 16 amino acids.

The genes are TRBV3-1 (or the pseudogene TRBV3-2) and TRBJ2-2; maybe TRBD2 (6 bases). V was trimmed by 8 bases and J by 2 bases, leaving 15 bases between them. Germline V gene lookup returns CDR1 LGHDT and CDR2 YNNKEL (reference sequence). The CDR3 sequence is 15 residues long. DNA of the CDR3: TGTGCCAGCTCATCCCCGGGACTCAACACCGGGGAGCTGTTTTTT. Translation: CASSSPGLNTGELFF.

The rearrangement links TRBV5-5 to TRBJ1-5, with D maybe TRBD1 (5 bases). The CDR3 is made up of 14 amino acids. In germline, CDR1 is SGHKS, CDR2 YYEKEE (reference sequence). Deletions cut 4 bases from V and 3 bases from J, with 11 bases between. CDR3 region: CASSLDSFNQPQHF. DNA for the CDR3: TGTGCCAGCAGCCTCGACAGTTTCAATCAGCCCCAGCATTTT.